This passage covers 10 T cell receptor beta chains from one sample sequenced in a study of T cells in Graves' hyperthyroidism and ophthalmopathy. It was RNA transcripts that yielded the amplified TCR beta CDR3 regions. When the TCR CDR3 underwent first-round RT-PCR, the HTBI primer set was used. Using its own MiXCR run on the multiplex PCR reads, TCRdb lists one record per CDR3 protein. The sample shows 250,000 to 350,000 distinct CDR3 sequences, approximately 23% of them seen only once. The sample comprised blood. The receptors here all came from a man aged 25 to 40 with Graves' ophthalmopathy.

In this sample, this clonotype turned up a few times. The chain recombines TRBV12-3 or TRBV12-4 with TRBJ2-2; the D is unclear. V lost 6 bases and J 8 bases, leaving 13 bases between the germline ends. This CDR3 is built from 13 residues. CDR3 nucleotide sequence: TGTGCCAGCAGATACTCCGTTCGGGGGGAGCTGTTTTTT. It is translated as CASRYSVRGELFF.

The chain links TRBV12-3 or TRBV12-4 to TRBJ1-5; tentatively, D is TRBD1 (5 bases). V lost 6 bases and J lost 7, with 16 bases in between. The CDR3 is made up of 14 amino acids. CDR3 residues: CASRPPGGGQPQHF. For the CDR3, the DNA is TGTGCCAGCAGACCGCCCGGGGGTGGACAGCCCCAGCATTTT.

This clonotype has at least ten counts. The chain recombines TRBV2 with TRBJ2-1, with D hard to call. Deletions cut 8 bases from V and 10 bases from J, with 12 bases between. The CDR3 is made up of 11 amino acids. Per the germline V gene, CDR1 is SNHLY and CDR2 is FYNNEI. The CDR3 loop is CASLSRTEQFF. Written as DNA, the CDR3 is TGTGCCAGCCTTTCCAGGACCGAGCAGTTCTTC.

This clonotype was found a few times. This chain links TRBV5-1 with TRBJ2-5, with 8 bases matching TRBD1. The length of the CDR3 is 16 residues. Unmatched junction bases numbered 10, after V lost 4 bases and J lost 2 bases. Germline V lookup: CDR1 SGHRS, CDR2 YFSETQ. CDR3 loop: CASSRPDRATQETQYF. CDR3 in DNA: TGCGCCAGCAGCAGACCGGACAGGGCAACTCAAGAGACCCAGTACTTC.

This clonotype has a count of ten or more. CDR3 sequence: CSARDLEVRPDTQYF. The CDR3 nucleotides read TGCAGTGCTAGAGATCTCGAGGTTCGGCCAGATACGCAGTATTTT. This chain uses TRBV20-1 with TRBJ2-3, with D unresolved. V gave up 0 bases and J gave up 4 bases, with 14 bases separating them. The CDR3 runs 15 residues. The germline V gene has CDR1 DFQATT and CDR2 SNEGSKA (reference sequence).

This sequence joins TRBV5-1 and TRBJ1-5; D possibly corresponds to TRBD1 (6 bases). Germline CDR1 SGHRS, CDR2 YFSETQ. This CDR3 spans 15 amino acids. Trimming shortened V by 0 bases and J by 6 bases, and 13 bases separated the two germline ends. CDR3 bases: TGCGCCAGCAGCTTGGGCGGGGGGCGCGGTCAGCCCCAGCATTTT. Amino acids: CASSLGGGRGQPQHF.

Ten or more counts support this clonotype. CDR3: CASSPRTSSYNEQFF. The CDR3 region has the DNA TGTGCCAGCAGCCCGAGGACCAGCTCCTACAATGAGCAGTTCTTC. V gene TRBV3-1 combines with J gene TRBJ2-1, with D hard to call. Germline CDR1 LGHDT, CDR2 YNNKEL (reference sequence). The germline V and J ends were trimmed by 4 bases and 0 bases, with 10 bases remaining between them. This CDR3 has 15 residues.

This clonotype has at least ten counts. This chain connects TRBV3-1 to TRBJ2-7, with D perhaps being TRBD1 or TRBD2 (5 bases each). This CDR3 contains 13 residues. Germline V lookup: CDR1 LGHDT, CDR2 YNNKEL (reference sequence). Trimming removed 8 bases at V and 2 bases at J, with 13 bases between. CDR3 DNA sequence: TGTGCCAGCCTGGGGGAGTCCCCCTACGAGCAGTACTTC. It specifies CASLGESPYEQYF.

The V call is TRBV7-6, the J call TRBJ1-1; 7 nucleotides line up with TRBD1. Trimming removed 5 bases from V and 4 bases from J; junction bases left unmatched: 7. CDR1 is SGHVS and CDR2 is FNYEAQ in the germline V gene. This CDR3 comprises 14 residues. The CDR3 bases are TGTGCCAGCAGCATGACAGGGCGGGGCACTGAAGCTTTCTTT. Protein product: CASSMTGRGTEAFF.

The sample holds a few counts of this clonotype. This CDR3 reads CASSVGYGGFYEQYF. The CDR3 nucleotides read TGTGCCAGCAGCGTAGGGTACGGGGGGTTCTACGAGCAGTACTTC. The chain couples TRBV9 to TRBJ2-7, with TRBD2 matching over 7 bases. CDR1 SGDLS and CDR2 YYNGEE come from the germline V gene. V lost 0 bases, J lost 3 bases, and 6 bases stayed unmatched. CDR3 length: 15 residues.